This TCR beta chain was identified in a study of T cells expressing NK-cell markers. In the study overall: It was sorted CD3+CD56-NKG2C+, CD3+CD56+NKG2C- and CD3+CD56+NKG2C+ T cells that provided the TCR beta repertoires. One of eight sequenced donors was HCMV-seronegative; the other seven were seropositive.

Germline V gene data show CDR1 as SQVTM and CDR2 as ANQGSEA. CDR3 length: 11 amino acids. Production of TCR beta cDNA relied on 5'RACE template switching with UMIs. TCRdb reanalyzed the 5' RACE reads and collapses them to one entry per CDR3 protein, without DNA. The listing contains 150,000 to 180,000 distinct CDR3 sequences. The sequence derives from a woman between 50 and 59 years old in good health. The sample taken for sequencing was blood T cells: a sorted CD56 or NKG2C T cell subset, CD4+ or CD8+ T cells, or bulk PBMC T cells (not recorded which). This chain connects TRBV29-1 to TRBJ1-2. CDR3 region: CSVVDDHGYTF.